These T cell receptor beta chains were read from a single sample in a study of cytomegalovirus exposure and HLA in healthy donors. Repertoires were generated with immunoSEQ multiplex PCR, while TCRdb's copy carries only in-frame clones and drops some. The top ten hold less than 7% of the sample, which has under 250,000 clones, around four fifths seen once. Sequences were obtained from PBMCs. The receptors shown here come from a woman aged 18-29 years in good health and CMV-seronegative. The CDR3 runs from the conserved cysteine through the conserved F or W. Fields, in order: V gene, D gene, J gene, clone size, CDR3 DNA, CDR3 protein. A D gene is named only where the DNA matches it firmly. Rows give clone size only sometimes, using once, few, many, or a class for an expanded clone.

TRBV7-2,TRBD2,TRBJ2-7,once,TGTGCCAGCAGCACCCGAACTAGCGGGAGACTAGATGAGCAGTACTTC,CASSTRTSGRLDEQYF
TRBV5-1,.,TRBJ2-1,.,TGCGCCAGCAGCTCTGAGGACAATGAGCAGTTCTTC,CASSSEDNEQFF
TRBV7-9,.,TRBJ1-5,.,TGTGCCAGCAGTGATGGTGGGCAGCCCCAGCATTTT,CASSDGGQPQHF
TRBV5-6,.,TRBJ1-2,.,TGTGCCAGCAGCTTTGGAGGGGCAGGCTACACCTTC,CASSFGGAGYTF
TRBV28,TRBD2,TRBJ2-1,.,TGTGCCAGCAGTTCAACCGGGACTAGCGGCCTTCGGGAGCAGTTCTTC,CASSSTGTSGLREQFF
TRBV19,.,TRBJ2-7,.,TGTGCCAGTAGTGCCGACAGGTGGGCCTACGAGCAGTACTTC,CASSADRWAYEQYF
TRBV27,.,TRBJ1-4,.,TGTGCCAGCAGTCCCGCGGGCGGGTCGCATGAAAAACTGTTTTTT,CASSPAGGSHEKLFF
TRBV7-8,.,TRBJ1-1,.,TGTGCCAGCAGCCCGCTACAGGGTGTTACCACTGAAGCTTTCTTT,CASSPLQGVTTEAFF
TRBV19,.,TRBJ2-7,.,TGTGCCAGTAGTCCCCGGGACAAACGCTACGAGCAGTACTTC,CASSPRDKRYEQYF
TRBV5-1,.,TRBJ1-5,.,TGCGCCAGCAGCTTAGGCCCCAATAGCAATCAGCCCCAGCATTTT,CASSLGPNSNQPQHF
TRBV4-2,.,TRBJ1-4,once,TGTGCCAGCAGCCAAGATATCTCGGAAAAACTGTTTTTT,CASSQDISEKLFF
TRBV29-1,.,TRBJ1-2,.,TGCAGCGTTTACTCAAGCGGAGGGGGCTACACCTTC,CSVYSSGGGYTF
TRBV2,TRBD1,TRBJ2-7,.,TGTGCCAGCAGATGGGACAGGGGGGAGATCTACGAGCAGTACTTC,CASRWDRGEIYEQYF
TRBV4-2,TRBD1,TRBJ2-2,.,TGTGCCAGCAGCCAAGGCGAGGGGGCAGGGACCGGGGAGCTGTTTTTT,CASSQGEGAGTGELFF
TRBV2,.,TRBJ2-1,.,TGTGCCAGCAGTGGTTCCCTTGCCTACAATGAGCAGTTCTTC,CASSGSLAYNEQFF
TRBV6-1,.,TRBJ1-2,.,TGTGCCAGCAGTGGATCCGGGCAGGGGAGAGGCTACACCTTC,CASSGSGQGRGYTF
TRBV27,TRBD2,TRBJ2-3,.,TGTGCCAGCAGTCGACTAGCGGGAGTGGTAGATACGCAGTATTTT,CASSRLAGVVDTQYF
TRBV27,.,TRBJ1-4,.,TGTGCCAGCAGTTTATCCCGCCGGGGGATATGGGAAAAACTGTTTTTT,CASSLSRRGIWEKLFF
TRBV30,TRBD1,TRBJ1-1,once,TGTGCCTGGATCCCAGGGACAGGACTTGCGAACACTGAAGCTTTCTTT,CAWIPGTGLANTEAFF
TRBV29-1,TRBD1,TRBJ2-1,.,TGCAGCGCTAGGCAGGGGGATCTTGAGCAGTTCTTC,CSARQGDLEQFF
TRBV6-5,.,TRBJ1-4,.,TGTGCCAGCAGTTACGGGTTGTCTAATGAAAAACTGTTTTTT,CASSYGLSNEKLFF
TRBV7-2,TRBD2,TRBJ2-1,.,TGTGCCAGCAGCTTAGCGGGGGGGATTGAGCAGTTCTTC,CASSLAGGIEQFF
TRBV19,.,TRBJ1-2,.,TGTGCCAGTAGTACGCTCGTTGGCAGGGAGGAGAGCTACACCTTC,CASSTLVGREESYTF
TRBV18,.,TRBJ2-7,.,TGTGCCAGCTCACCAGGGCTAGCGATCTCCTACGAGCAGTACTTC,CASSPGLAISYEQYF
TRBV6-6,.,TRBJ1-2,once,TGTGCCAGCAGTTACTCAAGTGGCTACACCTTC,CASSYSSGYTF
TRBV7-2,TRBD1,TRBJ1-4,.,TGTGCCAGCAGCTCCCGACAGGGAAGAAAACTGTTTTTT,CASSSRQGRKLFF
TRBV28,.,TRBJ2-4,.,TGTGCCAGCAGTTTGAGACAGGCCAAAAACATTCAGTACTTC,CASSLRQAKNIQYF
TRBV18,.,TRBJ2-7,.,TGTGCCAGCTCTCCCGACGGAACCTACGAGCAGTACTTC,CASSPDGTYEQYF
TRBV27,.,TRBJ2-6,once,TGTGCCAGCAGCCCAGTCCCGGCTGGGGCCAACGTCCTGACTTTC,CASSPVPAGANVLTF
TRBV30,TRBD2,TRBJ2-5,.,TGTGCCTGGAGTGCACCTAGCGGGGGGATGGAGACCCAGTACTTC,CAWSAPSGGMETQYF
TRBV28,TRBD2,TRBJ2-1,.,TGTGCCAGCAGTTTATGCACGGCAAGAGAGCGGGAGGGCTCCTACAATGAGCAGTTCTTC,CASSLCTAREREGSYNEQFF
TRBV25-1,.,TRBJ1-2,.,TGTGCCAGCAGTGGATTTGGGGGGGCGAGTGGCTACACCTTC,CASSGFGGASGYTF
TRBV7-3,.,TRBJ2-1,.,TGTGCCAGCAGCTCCGGTCCTGAGCAGTTCTTC,CASSSGPEQFF
TRBV6-1,TRBD1,TRBJ1-4,.,TGTGCCGGACAGGGGGCGACTAATGAAAAACTGTTTTTT,CAGQGATNEKLFF
TRBV27,.,TRBJ1-2,.,TGTGCCAGCAGTCCCCGGATGGCAGTGACAACCCCCTATGGCTACACCTTC,CASSPRMAVTTPYGYTF
TRBV5-1,TRBD1,TRBJ1-1,.,TGCGCCAGCCGAACAGGGGGCGCAGAAATACGAATACGGAACACTGAAGCTTTCTTT,CASRTGGAEIRIRNTEAFF
TRBV5-1,.,TRBJ2-7,.,TGCGCCAGCAGCCGGTACTGGGACGGTGAGCCCTACGAGCAGTACTTC,CASSRYWDGEPYEQYF